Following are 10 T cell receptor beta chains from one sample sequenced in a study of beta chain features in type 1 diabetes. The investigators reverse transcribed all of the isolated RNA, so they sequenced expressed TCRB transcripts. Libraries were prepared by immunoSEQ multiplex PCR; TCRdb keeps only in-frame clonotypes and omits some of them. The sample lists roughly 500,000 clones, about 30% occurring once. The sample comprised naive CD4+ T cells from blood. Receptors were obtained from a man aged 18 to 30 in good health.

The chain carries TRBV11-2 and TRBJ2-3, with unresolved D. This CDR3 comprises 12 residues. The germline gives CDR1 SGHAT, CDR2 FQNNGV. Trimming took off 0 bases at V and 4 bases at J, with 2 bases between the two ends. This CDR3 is CASSLESDTQYF. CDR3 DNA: TGTGCCAGCAGCTTAGAATCAGATACGCAGTATTTT.

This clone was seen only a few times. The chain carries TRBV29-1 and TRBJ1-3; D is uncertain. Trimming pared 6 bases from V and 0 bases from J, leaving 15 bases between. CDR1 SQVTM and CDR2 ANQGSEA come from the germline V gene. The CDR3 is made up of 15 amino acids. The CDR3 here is CSVSVMGYSGNTIYF. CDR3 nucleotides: TGCAGCGTCTCGGTGATGGGATACTCTGGAAACACCATATATTTT.

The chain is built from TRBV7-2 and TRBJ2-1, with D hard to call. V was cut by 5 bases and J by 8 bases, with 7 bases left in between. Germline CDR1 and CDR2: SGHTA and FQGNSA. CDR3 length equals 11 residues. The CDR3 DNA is TGTGCCAGCAGCCCTGAGCATGAGCAGTTCTTC. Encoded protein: CASSPEHEQFF.

The CDR3 coding sequence is TGTGCCACCAGCAGCCCTCCCCCCGGGGGCGATCAGCCCCAGCATTTT. Translation: CATSSPPPGGDQPQHF. The rearrangement links TRBV15 to TRBJ1-5; maybe TRBD1 (6 bases). V shed 3 bases and J shed 5 bases, with 17 bases lying between them. The germline V gene encodes CDR1 LNHNV and CDR2 YYDKDF (reference sequence). The CDR3 runs 16 residues.

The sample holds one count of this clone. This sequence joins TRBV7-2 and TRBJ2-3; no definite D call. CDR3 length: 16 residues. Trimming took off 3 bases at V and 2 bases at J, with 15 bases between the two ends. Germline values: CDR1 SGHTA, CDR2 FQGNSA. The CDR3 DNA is TGTGCCAGCAGCTTGTTGGGAAGTCCCTCCACAGATACGCAGTATTTT. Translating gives CASSLLGSPSTDTQYF. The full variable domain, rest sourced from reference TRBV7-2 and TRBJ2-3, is GAGVSQSPSNKVTEKGKDVELRCDPISGHTALYWYRQSLGQGLEFLIYFQGNSAPDKSGLPSDRFSAERTGGSVSTLTIQRTQQEDSAVYLCASSLLGSPSTDTQYFGPGTRLTVL.

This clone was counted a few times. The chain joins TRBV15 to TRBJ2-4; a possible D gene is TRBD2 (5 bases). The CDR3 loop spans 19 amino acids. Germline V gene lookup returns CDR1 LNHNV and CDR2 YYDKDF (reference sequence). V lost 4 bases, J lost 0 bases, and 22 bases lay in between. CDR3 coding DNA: TGTGCCACCAGCACCAACCCCGGACTTCGGAATTTAGCCAAAAACATTCAGTACTTC. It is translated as CATSTNPGLRNLAKNIQYF.

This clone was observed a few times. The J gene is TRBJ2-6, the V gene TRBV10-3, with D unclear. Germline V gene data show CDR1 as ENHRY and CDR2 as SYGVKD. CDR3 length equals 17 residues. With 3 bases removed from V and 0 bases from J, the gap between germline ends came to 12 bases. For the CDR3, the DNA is TGTGCCATCAGTGACCCGGGTATTAGCTCTGGGGCCAACGTCCTGACTTTC. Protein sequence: CAISDPGISSGANVLTF.

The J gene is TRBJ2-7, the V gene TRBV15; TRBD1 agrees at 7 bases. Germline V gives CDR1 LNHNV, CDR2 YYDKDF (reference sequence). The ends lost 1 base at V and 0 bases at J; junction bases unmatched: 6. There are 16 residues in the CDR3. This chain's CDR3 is CATSRALTGSSYEQYF. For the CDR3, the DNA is TGTGCCACCAGCAGAGCTCTGACAGGGAGCTCCTACGAGCAGTACTTC.

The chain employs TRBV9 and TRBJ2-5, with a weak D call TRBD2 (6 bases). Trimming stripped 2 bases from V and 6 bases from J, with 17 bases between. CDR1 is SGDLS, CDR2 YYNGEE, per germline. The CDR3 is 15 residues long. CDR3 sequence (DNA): TGTGCCAGCAGCGTTGTGGCGGGAATCGGCCAGACCCAGTACTTC. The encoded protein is CASSVVAGIGQTQYF.

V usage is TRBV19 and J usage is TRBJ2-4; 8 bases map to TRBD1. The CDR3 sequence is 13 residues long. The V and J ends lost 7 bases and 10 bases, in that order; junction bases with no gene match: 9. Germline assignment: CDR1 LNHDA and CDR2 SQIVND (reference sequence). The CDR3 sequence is CASTLRTGQIQYF. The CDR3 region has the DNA TGTGCCAGTACCCTCCGGACAGGGCAAATTCAGTACTTC. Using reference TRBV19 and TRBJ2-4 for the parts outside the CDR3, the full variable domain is DGGITQSPKYLFRKEGQNVTLSCEQNLNHDAMYWYRQDPGQGLRLIYYSQIVNDFQKGDIAEGYSVSREKKESFPLTVTSAQKNPTAFYLCASTLRTGQIQYFGAGTRLSVL.